The clone carrying this TCR beta chain was picked up a small number of times. This specimen belongs to a study of PD-L1 blockade in urothelial cancer. Overall study: When blood samples were assessed, the median T cell count was 141,255.

Generated by immunoSEQ multiplex PCR, the TCRdb table keeps only in-frame clones and is missing some. The profile shows 50,000 to 65,000 clones, 81% of them singletons. The time point is: pretreatment peripheral blood. The TCR originated in a man aged 65-85 years with urothelial cancer. The specimen was PBMCs, collected around atezolizumab (anti-PD-L1) treatment.

The CDR3 spells CASSPPFRLAGLRNEQFF. CDR3 coding DNA: TGTGCCAGCAGCCCCCCCTTCCGACTAGCGGGATTGAGGAATGAGCAGTTCTTC. The chain combines TRBV7-9 with TRBJ2-1; 11 bases map to TRBD2. V shed 5 bases and J 7 bases; nucleotides not matched to a gene: 16. This CDR3 is built from 18 residues. The V gene's germline CDR1 is SEHNR and CDR2 FQNEAQ (reference sequence).